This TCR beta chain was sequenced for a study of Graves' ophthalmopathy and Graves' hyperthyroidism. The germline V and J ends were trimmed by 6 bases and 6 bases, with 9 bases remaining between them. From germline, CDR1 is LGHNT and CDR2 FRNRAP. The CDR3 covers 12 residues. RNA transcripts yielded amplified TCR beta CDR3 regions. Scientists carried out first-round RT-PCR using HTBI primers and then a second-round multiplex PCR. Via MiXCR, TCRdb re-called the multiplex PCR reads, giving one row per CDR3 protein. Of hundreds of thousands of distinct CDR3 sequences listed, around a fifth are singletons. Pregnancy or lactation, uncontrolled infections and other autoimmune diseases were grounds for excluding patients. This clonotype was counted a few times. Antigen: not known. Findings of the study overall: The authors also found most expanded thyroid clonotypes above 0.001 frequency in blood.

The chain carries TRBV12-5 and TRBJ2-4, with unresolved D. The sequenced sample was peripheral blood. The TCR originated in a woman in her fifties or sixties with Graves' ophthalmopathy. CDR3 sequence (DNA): TGTGCTAGTGGAACGGGCCGAAACATTCAGTACTTC. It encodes CASGTGRNIQYF.